The sequence of this T cell receptor (beta chain) was determined in a study of shared clonotypes between healthy human individuals (dated by TCRdb to 2019 to 2021). About the full investigation: The cohort included a few men and a couple of women between 18 and 49 years of age. Libraries were prepared and TCR repertoires were sequenced by different laboratories using diverse techniques, in order to increase sequencing depth and limit assay-specific biases. Blood TCR repertoires of five healthy adults were deeply sequenced to estimate repertoire size and the extent of clonotype sharing between individuals. Leukapheresis yielded between about 0.94 and 8.9 billion PBMCs per donor. For each donor, CD4 naive and CD4 memory were each given three plates, CD8 naive was given two plates, and CD8 memory was given one plate. Study-level results and caveats: Based on pairwise subsampling, the degree of clonotype sharing among donors was expected to be affected by sequencing depth. Because the study included only a small number of donors, the genetic and exposure-history diversity represented was limited. Higher generation probabilities were observed for clonotypes shared by all four sorted-subset donors than for non-shared clonotypes. Sampling was restricted to blood, and TCR repertoires in tissue are likely to differ from TCR repertoires in blood. Sharing across four donors was observed for around 5% of naive CD4, around 3.5% of naive CD8, 2% to 2.5% of memory CD4, and around 0.4% of memory CD8 clonotypes. Naive subsets generally had larger estimated clonotype richness than memory subsets did. Incomplete sequencing was indicated by rarefaction of sorted-subset datasets, despite the large sequencing depth.

The donors were healthy, HIV-negative adults who had no recently reported acute infections or vaccinations. Every donor was a Caucasian adult living in Nashville, Tennessee, USA. CD4+ T cells were enriched by magnetic negative selection, after which naive cells were positively selected on CD45RA and the negative fraction was taken as the memory subset. After blood collection by leukapheresis, PBMCs were isolated using Ficoll-Histopaque density gradient centrifugation and then cryopreserved in the vapor phase of liquid nitrogen. Purity and quantity of every magnetically sorted T cell population were checked by analytical flow cytometry. Genomic DNA was isolated from each sorted fraction and quantified by UV absorbance on a Nanodrop 2000c. Using the deep immunoSEQ assay, multiplex PCR amplified TCR CDR3 regions from genomic DNA. Extracted genomic DNA from each cell subset was spread evenly across all wells of several immunoSEQ 96-well plates, with each plate serving as a replicate. Each replicate PCR for sorted subsets received about 0.2 ug genomic DNA, equal to about 30,000 T cell genomes. Purified libraries were measured with a Qubit 3.0 fluorometer, size-checked on a Bioanalyzer 2100, and measured again with the KAPA Library Quantification kit. Each immunoSEQ 96-well plate was sequenced on its own single-read 150-cycle Illumina NextSeq 550 flow cell. In the source study's methods: Because the immunoSEQ output held only junctional sequences and lacked quality scores, the filtering could not match the filtering applied to full-length reads. Sequences were annotated with PyIR, a Python wrapper for IgBLAST v1.9, using IMGT germline references to assign V/J genes and CDR3. Reads were removed for weak V/J assignments (E-value above 1e-6), missing CDR3, stop codons, out-of-frame junctions, or ambiguous translated residues. A V3J clonotype was defined by an identical inferred V gene, J gene, and CDR3 amino acid sequence. Percentage overlap between repertoires was computed as shared unique clonotypes divided by the size of the smaller repertoire. Repertoire richness was assessed with RTK rarefaction, the Chao1 estimator, and Recon v2.1 estimates of unobserved clonotypes. OLGA was used to compute generation probabilities for all TCRbeta clonotypes that the gDNA method yielded from a handful of donors. The immuneACCESS repertoire file appears here via TCRdb, limited to in-frame rearrangements. These files lack a portion of the clones; in checked studies, under half of the deficit traces to unresolved V genes, and the cause of the others is not known. The V and J calls and the clone size are those of that table, but D and trimming were determined from the DNA. The sample has 2,500,000 or so clones on record, just under 95% of them singletons. About 0.41% of the sample goes to the ten largest clones.

The cysteine opens and the phenylalanine closes a CDR3 of 15 amino acids. Of all the DNA, just the CDR3 is kept, 45 bases in frame from base 1. V has 6 bases trimmed and J has 7 bases trimmed; junction bases matching no gene number 9. CDR1 and CDR2, per the germline V gene, are MDHEN and SYDVKM. Concerning this clone: Its cognate antigen has yet to be identified. Per-nucleotide qualities are absent, and no much larger clonotype sits a single base away.

The sequence joins TRBV28 to TRBJ2-7, with TRBD2 identical over 13 junction bases. Sequencing was done on a sample of naive CD4+ T cells from PBMCs. The cell subset or site label here, explained by the study, means: CD45RA+ positively selected. This TCR was sampled from a man between 18 and 29 years old in good health. Some clones in this sample may be carry-over from other donors' samples. The CDR3 region has the sequence CASRPGLAGVKEQYF. DNA sequence: TGTGCCAGCAGACCCGGACTAGCGGGAGTCAAGGAGCAGTACTTC.